The clone carrying this T cell receptor beta chain has only a few counts. Antigen specificity is unknown. From germline, CDR1 is MNHNY and CDR2 SVGAGI (reference sequence). The CDR3 loop spans 13 amino acids. The V end was cut by 5 bases, the J end by 3 bases, with 11 bases between. This sample was taken from a study of T-cell reconstitution after alpha-beta-depleted transplantation in children. Study-level findings and limits: One year after transplant, T-cell counts and diversity came mostly from newly produced T cells.

Researchers prepared the TCRbeta library using unique molecular identifiers, the study reports. TCRdb recomputed calls from the PCR reads with MiXCR, one row per CDR3 protein. The repertoire holds 540,000 or so distinct CDR3 sequences, with 20% to 25% as singletons. This chain uses TRBV6-6 with TRBJ2-7; a weak D match, TRBD2 (5 bases). Here the sequenced sample was PBMCs, mostly from graft donor cells, taken 360 days after TCRalphabeta/CD19-depleted stem cell transplant. This TCR came from a boy in the first two years of life who had a stem cell transplant for acute myeloid leukemia, so the T cells may come from the graft donor. The CDR3 nucleotides read TGTGCCAGCAGTGGCGGACTGAGCTACGAGCAGTACGTC. Translating gives CASSGGLSYEQYV.